This T cell receptor beta chain was observed in a study of T cell responses to AZD1222 COVID-19 vaccine. The junction had 6 bases not matched to a gene; V was cut back by 5 bases and J by 2 bases. CDR3 length: 15 residues. Germline V lookup: CDR1 SGHRS, CDR2 YFSETQ. Study-wide findings and caveats: Receipt of two AZD1222 doses was followed by a rise in Spike-specific TCR breadth and depth.

The table came from immunoSEQ multiplex PCR; TCRdb's copy has only in-frame clones and leaves some out. The profile shows about 130,000 clones, nearly 90% of them singletons. On this clone itself: Its specificity is unknown.

Sequenced material: peripheral blood, taken 28 days after the second AZD1222 dose. The origin of this receptor is an adult who received the AZD1222 COVID-19 vaccine. This rearrangement joins TRBV5-1 to TRBJ2-1; 8 bases fit TRBD2. The CDR3 DNA reads TGCGCCAGCAGTGATACTAGCGGAGCCTACAATGAGCAGTTCTTC. Its protein product is CASSDTSGAYNEQFF. Together with reference TRBV5-1 and TRBJ2-1, the CDR3 gives the full variable domain: KAGVTQTPRYLIKTRGQQVTLSCSPISGHRSVSWYQQTPGQGLQFLFEYFSETQRNKGNFPGRFSGRQFSNSRSEMNVSTLELGDSALYLCASSDTSGAYNEQFFGPGTRLTVL.